A single sample gave rise to the 26 T cell receptor beta chains below, sequenced in a study of blood T cell repertoires in COVID-19. Using immunoSEQ multiplex PCR, the repertoire was profiled, and TCRdb retains in-frame clones only, with some absent. Counted here are about 250,000 clones, nearly 90% occurring once; the ten biggest clones make up around 3.3%. Sequenced: peripheral blood. The receptors here all came from a man in his late teens or twenties with active or convalescent COVID-19.

This sequence joins TRBV15 and TRBJ2-5; tentative D call: TRBD1 (5 bases). Germline V gene data show CDR1 as LNHNV and CDR2 as YYDKDF (reference sequence). Trimming pared 0 bases from V and 7 bases from J, leaving 15 bases between. The CDR3 is made up of 15 amino acids. CDR3 nucleotide sequence: TGTGCCACCAGCAGAGATGTCCCACCTCAGGGGACCCAGTACTTC. Translating it yields CATSRDVPPQGTQYF. Drawing the rest from reference TRBV15 and TRBJ2-5, the complete variable domain is DAMVIQNPRYQVTQFGKPVTLSCSQTLNHNVMYWYQQKSSQAPKLLFHYYDKDFNNEADTPDNFQSRRPNTSFCFLDIRSPGLGDTAMYLCATSRDVPPQGTQYFGPGTRLLVL.

This chain joins TRBV6-6 and TRBJ2-7, with D possibly TRBD1 on 7 matching bases. Germline loops: CDR1 MNHNY, CDR2 SVGAGI (reference sequence). V lost 2 bases to trimming and J lost 3 bases, with 14 bases between them. CDR3 length: 15 residues. The CDR3 here is CASSYPGGGVYEQYF. For the CDR3, the DNA is TGTGCCAGCAGTTACCCAGGGGGAGGCGTCTACGAGCAGTACTTC.

The chain is built from TRBV27 and TRBJ2-1; 11 nucleotides line up with TRBD2. The CDR3 has 15 amino acids. Germline V CDR1 and CDR2: MNHEY, SMNVEV (reference sequence). The V and J ends lost 6 bases and 4 bases, in that order; junction bases with no gene match: 5. In nucleotides, the CDR3 is TGTGCCAGCAGGCTAGCGGGGGGAGTTTACAATGAGCAGTTCTTC. Its translation is CASRLAGGVYNEQFF.

The rearrangement links TRBV15 to TRBJ1-1; 8 bases map to TRBD1. Germline V CDR1 and CDR2: LNHNV, YYDKDF (reference sequence). J was trimmed by 1 base and V by 0 bases; bases with no gene match: 10. The CDR3 has 18 residues. The CDR3 loop reads CATSRDGITDRANTEAFF. The CDR3 DNA sequence: TGTGCCACCAGCAGAGATGGTATTACGGACAGGGCGAACACTGAAGCTTTCTTT.

The gene calls are TRBV19 and TRBJ1-1; 8 positions agree with TRBD1. CDR1 is LNHDA, CDR2 SQIVND, per germline (reference sequence). The CDR3 loop spans 18 amino acids. J was trimmed by 1 base and V by 3 bases; bases with no gene match: 13. The CDR3 protein is CASSMGGGADRANTEAFF. As DNA, the CDR3 is TGTGCCAGTAGTATGGGAGGTGGCGCGGACAGGGCGAACACTGAAGCTTTCTTT.

The chain employs TRBV24-1 and TRBJ2-7; the D gene is possibly TRBD1 (5 bases). V shed 4 bases and J shed 5 bases, with 17 bases lying between them. The CDR3 loop spans 15 amino acids. The germline V gene encodes CDR1 KGHDR and CDR2 SFDVKD. The CDR3 loop is CATSDSDNLADEQYF. CDR3 DNA: TGTGCCACCAGTGACTCGGACAACCTCGCGGACGAGCAGTACTTC.

The gene calls are TRBV5-6 and TRBJ2-7; the match to TRBD2 covers 7 bases. CDR1 and CDR2 (germline): SGHDT, YYEEEE. This CDR3 is 16 amino acids long. V lost 6 bases, J lost 0 bases, and 12 bases stayed unmatched. CDR3 coding DNA: TGTGCCAGCACCCCGGGGGGTGCGGGGAGCTCCTACGAGCAGTACTTC. Amino acids: CASTPGGAGSSYEQYF.

The chain couples TRBV28 to TRBJ1-3, with D possibly being TRBD1 (5 bases). The V and J ends lost 6 bases and 0 bases respectively, with 12 bases between them. From germline, CDR1 is MDHEN and CDR2 SYDVKM. The CDR3 length is 15 residues. CDR3 sequence reads: CASRSDSVSGNTIYF. The CDR3 DNA follows: TGTGCCAGCAGATCCGACAGTGTCTCTGGAAACACCATATATTTT.

The V and J genes are TRBV10-3 and TRBJ1-2, with 8 bases matching TRBD1. The CDR3 covers 15 residues. Germline CDR1 ENHRY, CDR2 SYGVKD. V was clipped by 6 bases and J by 0 bases; unmatched bases: 6. In DNA form, the CDR3 reads TGTGCCATCAGCAAGGACAGGGATTCTAACTATGGCTACACCTTC. Its protein is CAISKDRDSNYGYTF.

The rearrangement uses TRBV5-1 and TRBJ1-1; the D gene is possibly TRBD1 (6 bases). Germline CDR1 is SGHRS and CDR2 is YFSETQ. Trimming took off 0 bases at V and 5 bases at J, with 14 bases between the two ends. The CDR3 spans 15 residues. CDR3 bases: TGCGCCAGCAGCTTGGCGGGTTTAACAGGGACTGAAGCTTTCTTT. Protein product: CASSLAGLTGTEAFF.

This clone was detected only once. The chain joins TRBV14 to TRBJ2-7, with D tentatively TRBD2 (5 bases). The V gene's germline CDR1 is SGHDN and CDR2 FVKESK. This CDR3 comprises 15 residues. V lost 1 base, J lost 4 bases, and 14 bases lay in between. The CDR3 loop reads CASSQVKSGVYEQYF. The CDR3 nucleotides read TGTGCCAGCAGCCAAGTAAAGAGCGGAGTTTACGAGCAGTACTTC.

This clone turned up a few times. This rearrangement joins TRBV24-1 to TRBJ1-5, with D tentatively TRBD1 (6 bases). Germline V lookup: CDR1 KGHDR, CDR2 SFDVKD. V was cut by 7 bases and J by 2 bases, with 14 bases left in between. The CDR3 spans 15 residues. CDR3 amino acids: CATSGGGVGNQPQHF. CDR3 coding DNA: TGTGCCACCAGCGGGGGGGGCGTGGGCAATCAGCCCCAGCATTTT.

The chain is built from TRBV11-2 and TRBJ2-1, with TRBD2 matching over 7 bases. The CDR3 sequence is 15 residues long. With 6 bases clipped from V and 6 bases from J, the junction kept 11 bases outside the gene matches. The V gene's germline CDR1 is SGHAT and CDR2 FQNNGV. The CDR3 loop is CASRPLRGVGNEQFF. DNA for the CDR3: TGTGCCAGCAGACCTCTCCGGGGGGTGGGCAATGAGCAGTTCTTC.

The J gene is TRBJ2-3, the V gene TRBV6-5; TRBD2 matches at 11 bases. Germline CDR1 MNHEY, CDR2 SVGAGI. V shed 0 bases, J shed 8 bases, and the junction held 1 base outside the gene matches. This CDR3 has 14 residues. The chain's CDR3 is CASSYSLAGVTQYF. Here the CDR3 DNA reads TGTGCCAGCAGTTACTCACTAGCGGGAGTTACGCAGTATTTT.

This CDR3 reads CASSVAGTGNTDTQYF. CDR3 DNA sequence: TGTGCCAGCAGCGTAGCCGGGACAGGGAACACAGATACGCAGTATTTT. J is TRBJ2-3 and V is TRBV9, with 9 bases aligning to TRBD1. CDR1 and CDR2 (germline): SGDLS, YYNGEE. After removal of 0 bases from V and 2 bases from J, the junction contained 4 bases not matched to a gene. The CDR3 consists of 16 residues. Looking up the rest from reference TRBV9 and TRBJ2-3 gives the full variable domain: DSGVTQTPKHLITATGQRVTLRCSPRSGDLSVYWYQQSLDQGLQFLIQYYNGEERAKGNILERFSAQQFPDLHSELNLSSLELGDSALYFCASSVAGTGNTDTQYFGPGTRLTVL.

The chain is built from TRBV7-8 and TRBJ2-3; 14 bases are shared with TRBD2. V dropped 5 bases and J dropped 7; count of bases not matched to a gene: 5. Per germline, CDR1 SGHVS and CDR2 FQNEAQ. This CDR3 contains 15 residues. CDR3 in amino acids: CASSVGLAGGYTQYF. CDR3 in DNA: TGTGCCAGCAGCGTTGGACTAGCGGGGGGATATACGCAGTATTTT.

The V gene is TRBV6-6, the J gene TRBJ2-7; possibly TRBD1 for D (6 bases). This CDR3 region has 15 residues. Germline lookup yields CDR1 MNHNY and CDR2 SVGAGI (reference sequence). The ends were cut back, 2 bases at V and 3 bases at J, with 14 bases in the middle. The CDR3 DNA reads TGTGCCAGCAGTTACCCAGACAGGACAATCTACGAGCAGTACTTC. Translating it yields CASSYPDRTIYEQYF.

The chain links TRBV5-1 to TRBJ2-3; 13 bases align to TRBD2. The CDR3 contains 16 residues. V shed 3 bases, J shed 1 base, and the junction held 2 bases outside the gene matches. Germline CDR1 reads SGHRS; CDR2 reads YFSETQ. CDR3 loop: CASSSGLAGRTDTQYF. CDR3 DNA sequence: TGCGCCAGCAGCTCGGGACTAGCGGGACGCACAGATACGCAGTATTTT.

This clone was counted a single time. The chain couples TRBV9 to TRBJ2-7; TRBD1 matches 9 bases. The J segment lost 4 bases and the V segment lost 4 bases, leaving 12 bases of the junction unmatched. CDR1 is SGDLS, CDR2 YYNGEE, per germline. CDR3 length: 16 residues. CDR3: CASSKELGQGRYEQYF. The CDR3 DNA reads as TGTGCCAGCAGCAAAGAATTGGGACAGGGTAGGTACGAGCAGTACTTC.

The V and J genes are TRBV19 and TRBJ2-3; 10 bases line up with TRBD2. The CDR3 is 16 residues long. Germline-derived CDR1 and CDR2 are LNHDA and SQIVND (reference sequence). The ends lost 5 bases at V and 0 bases at J; junction bases unmatched: 5. In DNA, the CDR3 is TGTGCCAGTAGTTCCGGACTAGCGGCTAGCACAGATACGCAGTATTTT. This gives the protein CASSSGLAASTDTQYF.

This rearrangement joins TRBV19 to TRBJ1-2, with D hard to call. V gave up 8 bases and J gave up 7 bases, with 14 bases separating them. Germline loops: CDR1 LNHDA, CDR2 SQIVND (reference sequence). The CDR3 spans 12 residues. The CDR3 region is CASFGLSVGYTF. The CDR3 coding sequence is TGTGCCAGTTTCGGGTTATCGGTTGGCTACACCTTC. Using reference TRBV19 and TRBJ1-2 for the parts outside the CDR3, the full variable domain is DGGITQSPKYLFRKEGQNVTLSCEQNLNHDAMYWYRQDPGQGLRLIYYSQIVNDFQKGDIAEGYSVSREKKESFPLTVTSAQKNPTAFYLCASFGLSVGYTFGSGTRLTVV.

The chain carries TRBV7-2 and TRBJ1-1, with D perhaps TRBD1 (5 bases). The germline V gene encodes CDR1 SGHTA and CDR2 FQGNSA. Trimming stripped 2 bases from V and 4 bases from J, with 11 bases between. The length of the CDR3 is 14 residues. The CDR3 DNA follows: TGTGCCAGCAGCTTATACGGGACTGCCACTGAAGCTTTCTTT. Residues: CASSLYGTATEAFF.

The V and J genes are TRBV18 and TRBJ1-1; D perhaps matches TRBD1 (5 bases). Trimming removed 6 bases at V and 4 bases at J, with 12 bases between. CDR3 size: 13 residues. CDR1 KGHSH and CDR2 LQKENI come from the germline V gene. The CDR3 loop is CASSLGEATEAFF. The CDR3 bases are TGTGCCAGCTCCCTGGGGGAGGCCACTGAAGCTTTCTTT.

A single count supports this clone. The chain combines TRBV5-4 with TRBJ2-7, with 8 bases aligning to TRBD1. Looked up from germline, CDR1 is SGHNT and CDR2 is YYREEE (reference sequence). The CDR3 totals 13 residues. Unmatched junction bases numbered 7, after V lost 4 bases and J lost 7 bases. Here the CDR3 DNA reads TGTGCCAGCAGCCTGGACAGGGTGGGTGAGCAGTACTTC. Its protein is CASSLDRVGEQYF.

The chain uses TRBV15 and TRBJ2-1; D remains ambiguous. CDR3 length: 16 amino acids. Trimming cost V 5 bases and J 6 bases, with 20 bases left between them. The germline V gene has CDR1 LNHNV and CDR2 YYDKDF (reference sequence). The CDR3: CATSSLRESMRNEQFF. The CDR3 nucleotides read TGTGCCACCAGCTCCCTGCGAGAGTCTATGCGCAATGAGCAGTTCTTC.

This chain connects TRBV28 to TRBJ2-7; 13 bases match TRBD2. Germline values: CDR1 MDHEN, CDR2 SYDVKM. The CDR3 sequence is 15 residues long. V shed 9 bases and J 0 bases; nucleotides not matched to a gene: 5. The CDR3 region is CARRLAGGLSYEQYF. CDR3 in DNA: TGTGCCAGACGACTAGCGGGGGGCCTCTCCTACGAGCAGTACTTC.